A selection of T cell receptor beta chains follows, all from one sample in a study of T-cell reconstitution after alpha-beta-depleted transplantation in children. TCRdb analysed the PCR reads with MiXCR anew, one entry per CDR3 protein. The repertoire holds a few hundred thousand distinct CDR3 sequences, with roughly a quarter as singletons. This specimen consisted of PBMCs, mostly from graft donor cells, obtained 360 days after TCRalphabeta/CD19-depleted stem cell transplant. The receptor set was obtained from a female patient aged 2 to 10 who had a stem cell transplant for congenital amegakaryocytic thrombocytopenia, so the T cells may come from the graft donor. The CDR3 runs from the conserved cysteine through the conserved F or W. Each record gives: D gene, clone size, V gene, J gene, CDR3 protein, CDR3 DNA. The D gene is left open where the match is weak. Rows may omit the clone size; those that give it use once, few, many or a size class.

d_call: NA; clone_size: NA; v_call: TRBV29-1; j_call: TRBJ2-3; cdr3_aa: CSVEGTESTDTQYF; cdr3_nt: TGCAGCGTTGAAGGGACGGAGAGCACAGATACGCAGTATTTT
d_call: TRBD1; clone_size: few; v_call: TRBV28; j_call: TRBJ2-5; cdr3_aa: CASSVSGTAEETQYF; cdr3_nt: TGTGCCAGCAGTGTGTCCGGGACAGCCGAAGAGACCCAGTACTTC
d_call: NA; clone_size: once; v_call: TRBV5-5; j_call: TRBJ1-1; cdr3_aa: CASSSDWGAEAFF; cdr3_nt: TGTGCCAGCAGCTCGGACTGGGGCGCTGAAGCTTTCTTT
d_call: TRBD1; clone_size: NA; v_call: TRBV12-3/TRBV12-4; j_call: TRBJ2-5; cdr3_aa: CASSPTGGETQYF; cdr3_nt: TGTGCCAGCAGCCCTACAGGGGGAGAGACCCAGTACTTC
d_call: TRBD2; clone_size: NA; v_call: TRBV20-1; j_call: TRBJ2-7; cdr3_aa: CSASSGSSTYEQYF; cdr3_nt: TGCAGTGCATCTAGCGGGAGCTCTACCTACGAGCAGTACTTC
d_call: NA; clone_size: NA; v_call: TRBV6-4; j_call: TRBJ1-5; cdr3_aa: CASTPGTPLRYSNQPQHF; cdr3_nt: TGTGCCAGCACCCCCGGGACACCACTCAGATATAGCAATCAGCCCCAGCATTTT
d_call: NA; clone_size: NA; v_call: TRBV6-1; j_call: TRBJ2-1; cdr3_aa: CASNMGGYNEQFF; cdr3_nt: TGTGCCAGCAACATGGGGGGATACAATGAGCAGTTCTTC
d_call: TRBD2; clone_size: NA; v_call: TRBV5-1; j_call: TRBJ2-3; cdr3_aa: CASRLAGGDTQYF; cdr3_nt: TGCGCCAGCAGGTTAGCGGGAGGAGATACGCAGTATTTT
d_call: NA; clone_size: NA; v_call: TRBV4-1; j_call: TRBJ2-4; cdr3_aa: CASSQGVFVAKNIQYF; cdr3_nt: TGCGCCAGCAGCCAAGGCGTTTTTGTAGCCAAAAACATTCAGTACTTC
d_call: TRBD1; clone_size: many; v_call: TRBV5-1; j_call: TRBJ1-1; cdr3_aa: CASSLVGGDTEAFF; cdr3_nt: TGCGCCAGCAGCTTGGTAGGGGGCGACACTGAAGCTTTCTTT
d_call: NA; clone_size: NA; v_call: TRBV27; j_call: TRBJ2-1; cdr3_aa: CASGKPGQNYNEQFF; cdr3_nt: TGTGCCAGTGGGAAGCCGGGACAAAACTACAATGAGCAGTTCTTC
d_call: NA; clone_size: NA; v_call: TRBV7-2; j_call: TRBJ2-1; cdr3_aa: CASSSRGSYNEQFF; cdr3_nt: TGTGCCAGCTCCTCTCGGGGCTCCTACAATGAGCAGTTCTTC
d_call: NA; clone_size: NA; v_call: TRBV21-1; j_call: TRBJ2-5; cdr3_aa: CASSKEDSQETQYF; cdr3_nt: TGTGCCAGCAGCAAAGAGGACAGCCAAGAGACCCAGTACTTC
d_call: TRBD2; clone_size: NA; v_call: TRBV20-1; j_call: TRBJ2-4; cdr3_aa: CSAAPGLAVKNIQYF; cdr3_nt: TGCAGTGCAGCCCCGGGACTAGCAGTCAAAAACATTCAGTACTTC
d_call: TRBD1; clone_size: NA; v_call: TRBV11-1; j_call: TRBJ1-4; cdr3_aa: CASSRPLGDRVLPNEKLFF; cdr3_nt: TGTGCCAGCAGCCGACCCCTCGGAGACAGGGTGTTACCTAATGAAAAACTGTTTTTT
d_call: TRBD1; clone_size: few; v_call: TRBV19; j_call: TRBJ1-5; cdr3_aa: CASTTGGSQPQHF; cdr3_nt: TGTGCCAGTACCACAGGGGGCTCTCAGCCCCAGCATTTT
d_call: NA; clone_size: few; v_call: TRBV20-1; j_call: TRBJ2-1; cdr3_aa: CSVLPRGAYNEQFF; cdr3_nt: TGCAGCGTTCTTCCGCGGGGAGCCTACAATGAGCAGTTCTTC
d_call: NA; clone_size: many; v_call: TRBV12-3/TRBV12-4; j_call: TRBJ2-2; cdr3_aa: CASSLTPGELFF; cdr3_nt: TGTGCCAGCAGTTTAACCCCCGGGGAGCTGTTTTTT
d_call: NA; clone_size: few; v_call: TRBV4-2; j_call: TRBJ2-2; cdr3_aa: CASSQDSGANTGELFF; cdr3_nt: TGTGCCAGCAGCCAAGACAGCGGAGCGAACACCGGGGAGCTGTTTTTT
d_call: NA; clone_size: NA; v_call: TRBV9; j_call: TRBJ2-1; cdr3_aa: CASSAHPYNEQFF; cdr3_nt: TGTGCCAGCAGCGCACACCCCTACAATGAGCAGTTCTTC
d_call: NA; clone_size: many; v_call: TRBV5-1; j_call: TRBJ1-5; cdr3_aa: CASRKNPSNQPQHF; cdr3_nt: TGCGCCAGCAGAAAGAACCCCAGCAATCAGCCCCAGCATTTT
d_call: NA; clone_size: few; v_call: TRBV29-1; j_call: TRBJ2-5; cdr3_aa: CSVDEFFEGRDTQYF; cdr3_nt: TGCAGCGTTGATGAGTTTTTCGAGGGACGAGACACCCAGTACTTC